This T cell receptor (beta chain) was identified during a study of neurological immune-mediated disorders. The sample holds many counts of this clonotype. The CDR3 spans 17 residues. Trimming pared 4 bases from V and 5 bases from J, leaving 19 bases between. The germline CDR1 and CDR2 sequences are SGHRS and YFSETQ. A 10-nucleotide random UMI tagged transcripts in template-switch 5'RACE cDNA synthesis. Using its own MiXCR run on the 5' RACE reads, TCRdb lists one record per CDR3 protein. The sample consists of roughly 32,000 distinct CDR3 sequences, 3.5% to 4.5% of them appearing once. The TCR originated in a man aged 25-45 years with multiple sclerosis. The sample was PBMCs. The V and J genes are TRBV5-1 and TRBJ2-6; a possible D gene is TRBD2 (7 bases). The CDR3, as DNA: TGCGCCAGCAGCCCGGAGGGCGGGGGCTCGAGGGCCAACGTCCTGACTTTC. Translating gives CASSPEGGGSRANVLTF.